This is a list of T cell receptor beta chains from one sample in a study of T cell responses to AZD1222 COVID-19 vaccine. Repertoires were generated with immunoSEQ multiplex PCR, while TCRdb's copy carries only in-frame clones and drops some. The sample holds under 150,000 clones, 85% to 95% seen once. The sample was peripheral blood, taken on day 0 of AZD1222 vaccination. These receptors were taken from an adult in good health. Each CDR3 is given with its conserved first and last residue. The order of the fields is D gene, clone size, CDR3 length, J gene, V gene, CDR3 DNA, CDR3 protein. A D gene is named only where the DNA matches it firmly. Some rows mark clone size as missing; the rest say once, few, many or name a class of expanded clone.

>TRBD1|NA|14|TRBJ1-6|TRBV2
TGTGCCAGCAGCTCTGGACAGGGGGGATCACCCCTCCACTTT
CASSSGQGGSPLHF
>NA|once|14|TRBJ2-2|TRBV7-9
TGTGCCAGCAGCTTAGGCCGGACAGCTGGGGAGCTGTTTTTT
CASSLGRTAGELFF
>NA|NA|14|TRBJ1-2|TRBV24-1
TGTGCCACCAGTGATCCGCGGACAGTCTATGGCTACACCTTC
CATSDPRTVYGYTF
>NA|NA|15|TRBJ1-2|TRBV4-3
TGCGCCAGCAGCCAAGACCAGGGAAGGGTGGATGGCTACACCTTC
CASSQDQGRVDGYTF
>NA|few|15|TRBJ1-5|TRBV28
TGTGCCAGCAGCCTATACCCAACGGAGAGTCAGCCCCAGCATTTT
CASSLYPTESQPQHF
>NA|NA|15|TRBJ1-6|TRBV18
TGTGCCAGCTCACCACAGAGCTCCTATAATTCACCCCTCCACTTT
CASSPQSSYNSPLHF
>NA|NA|15|TRBJ1-2|TRBV19
TGTGCCAGTAGTATTACGGGGGGCAGTAACTATGGCTACACCTTC
CASSITGGSNYGYTF
>NA|NA|13|TRBJ1-1|TRBV28
TGTGCCAGCAGTCCCCCAATACGGTCTGAAGCTTTCTTT
CASSPPIRSEAFF
>TRBD1|NA|15|TRBJ2-3|TRBV7-2
TGTGCCAGCAGCTCCTGGGACAGGGGCACAGATACGCAGTATTTT
CASSSWDRGTDTQYF
>TRBD1|NA|15|TRBJ2-7|TRBV6-5
TGTGCCAGCAGTTACACCGACAGGGAGATAGACGAGCAGTACTTC
CASSYTDREIDEQYF
>NA|NA|12|TRBJ1-1|TRBV5-4
TGTGCCAGCAGCTCGGTGAACACTGAAGCTTTCTTT
CASSSVNTEAFF
>NA|once|14|TRBJ1-4|TRBV27
TGTGCCAGCAGTTTACAGGCGGGGGGCGAAAAACTGTTTTTT
CASSLQAGGEKLFF
>NA|NA|15|TRBJ1-1|TRBV3-1/TRBV3-2
TGTGCCAGCAGCCAAGAGTTTGGGCTGGGGGGGAAAGCTTTCTTT
CASSQEFGLGGKAFF
>NA|NA|14|TRBJ2-1|TRBV15
TGTGCCACCAGCAGAGATCCGGATTTCAATGAGCAGTTCTTC
CATSRDPDFNEQFF
>NA|NA|14|TRBJ1-2|TRBV19
TGTGCCAGTAGTCCGGCTCGGGAGACCCGTGGCTACACCTTC
CASSPARETRGYTF
>NA|NA|13|TRBJ2-3|TRBV6-5
TGTGCCAGCAGCCGGGACTTCACAGATACGCAGTATTTT
CASSRDFTDTQYF
>NA|few|13|TRBJ2-7|TRBV5-4
TGTGCCAGCAGCTTGGACAGTACCTACGAGCAGTACTTC
CASSLDSTYEQYF
>TRBD2|NA|15|TRBJ2-3|TRBV11-3
TGTGCCAGCAGCTTAATCGCGGGAGGGGCAGATACGCAGTATTTT
CASSLIAGGADTQYF
>TRBD1|NA|16|TRBJ1-4|TRBV28
TGTGCCAGCAGTAGACAGGGCCTAGCAACTAATGAAAAACTGTTTTTT
CASSRQGLATNEKLFF
>NA|NA|13|TRBJ1-1|TRBV7-9
TGTGCCAGCAGCTTACTGGGAAACACTGAAGCTTTCTTT
CASSLLGNTEAFF
>TRBD2|NA|15|TRBJ2-1|TRBV5-1
TGCGCCAGCAGCAGCGAGGGACTAGGTGTCTATGAGCAGTTCTTC
CASSSEGLGVYEQFF
>TRBD1|NA|16|TRBJ1-2|TRBV9
TGTGCCAGCAGCGTAGCGGGGGGGACAGGTCTCTATGGCTACACCTTC
CASSVAGGTGLYGYTF
>NA|NA|15|TRBJ1-4|TRBV5-1
TGCGCCAGCAGCTTGTCAGTGTCAACTAATGAAAAACTGTTTTTT
CASSLSVSTNEKLFF
>NA|NA|17|TRBJ2-2|TRBV24-1
TGTGCCACCAGTGATTTGAGCGGGACAGGGAACACCGGGGAGCTGTTTTTT
CATSDLSGTGNTGELFF
>NA|NA|13|TRBJ1-6|TRBV30
TGTGCCGGATCGGTAGGTGGTAATTCACCCCTCCACTTT
CAGSVGGNSPLHF
>NA|NA|18|TRBJ1-1|TRBV7-3
TGTGCCAGCAGCTTGTTGTATCGGGCAGGCCCCGTTCGCACTGAAGCTTTCTTT
CASSLLYRAGPVRTEAFF
>TRBD2|NA|17|TRBJ2-7|TRBV27
TGTGCCAGCAACAAGTTGAGCGGGAGGGCCGGGCGGTACGAGCAGTACTTC
CASNKLSGRAGRYEQYF
>TRBD1|NA|15|TRBJ2-2|TRBV7-3
TGTGCCAGCAGCCCAAGGACAGGGCGGGCCGGGGAGCTGTTTTTT
CASSPRTGRAGELFF
>TRBD2|NA|14|TRBJ2-1|TRBV5-1
TGCGCCAGCTCCTGGACTAGCGGGAGCAATGAGCAGTTCTTC
CASSWTSGSNEQFF
>TRBD1|NA|15|TRBJ2-5|TRBV9
TGTGCCAGCAGCCCAGGACAGGGGGCAAAGGAGACCCAGTACTTC
CASSPGQGAKETQYF
>TRBD2|NA|15|TRBJ2-1|TRBV27
TGTGCCAGCACCGCAGCGGGAGGAGCCTACAATGAGCAGTTCTTC
CASTAAGGAYNEQFF
>TRBD1|NA|15|TRBJ2-2|TRBV2
TGTGCCAGCAGTGGCCGGACAGGGTATGGCGGGGAGCTGTTTTTT
CASSGRTGYGGELFF
>NA|NA|14|TRBJ1-2|TRBV7-2
TGTGCCAGCAGTTTGGAACAGGGTTTGCGCGGCTACACCTTC
CASSLEQGLRGYTF
>NA|few|14|TRBJ1-5|TRBV28
TGTGCCAGCAGCCCGGGGTCAGCGTTACAGCCCCAGCATTTT
CASSPGSALQPQHF
>TRBD2|NA|15|TRBJ2-5|TRBV24-1
TGTGCCACCAGTGATGCGCGGGGGGCGGGAGAGACCCAGTACTTC
CATSDARGAGETQYF
>NA|NA|14|TRBJ2-3|TRBV7-9
TGTGCCAGCAGGTGGGCCGGGAATACGGATACGCAGTATTTT
CASRWAGNTDTQYF
>TRBD2|NA|16|TRBJ2-1|TRBV5-1
TGCGCCAGCAGCGTCGCCGGGACTAGCTCCTACAATGAGCAGTTCTTC
CASSVAGTSSYNEQFF
>NA|NA|14|TRBJ2-3|TRBV2
TGTGCCAGCAGTGAAGCTGGCAGGGGGGTTACGCAGTATTTT
CASSEAGRGVTQYF
>NA|NA|13|TRBJ1-2|TRBV15
TGTGCCACCAGCACCCGGACAGCATTAGGCTACACCTTC
CATSTRTALGYTF
>TRBD2|NA|15|TRBJ2-1|TRBV11-2
TGTGCCAGCAGCTCGGGACTAGCGGGAGGGAATGAGCAGTTCTTC
CASSSGLAGGNEQFF
>NA|NA|15|TRBJ2-1|TRBV4-2
TGTGCCAGCAGCCAAGACTCCCCCGGTCCCTATGAGCAGTTCTTC
CASSQDSPGPYEQFF
>TRBD2|NA|14|TRBJ2-1|TRBV28
TGTGCCAGCACCCTTACTAGCGGGGACTCTGAGCAGTTCTTC
CASTLTSGDSEQFF
>NA|NA|14|TRBJ2-5|TRBV9
TGTGCCAGCAGCGTAGGTTCGGATGGGGAGACCCAGTACTTC
CASSVGSDGETQYF
>NA|NA|15|TRBJ1-2|TRBV2
TGTGCCAGCAGTGAAGCGCCTAAGGGGATGGGGGGCTACACCTTC
CASSEAPKGMGGYTF
>TRBD2|few|16|TRBJ2-1|TRBV24-1
TGTGCCACCAGTGATCAAGGCCTAGCGGCCCACAATGAGCAGTTCTTC
CATSDQGLAAHNEQFF
>NA|NA|14|TRBJ2-2|TRBV7-9
TGTGCCAGCAGACGCGGCGCGAACACCGGGGAGCTGTTTTTT
CASRRGANTGELFF
>TRBD1|NA|15|TRBJ2-7|TRBV30
TGTGCCTGGATGAGAGGGGGCCCCCATTTCGGCGAGCAGTACTTC
CAWMRGGPHFGEQYF
>NA|NA|14|TRBJ2-7|TRBV11-3
TGTGCCAGCAGCCAAGGGGGTCCTATCGGCGAGCAGTACTTC
CASSQGGPIGEQYF
>TRBD1|NA|14|TRBJ2-1|TRBV11-2
TGTGCCAGCAGCTTAATGGACAGGGTCAATGAGCAGTTCTTC
CASSLMDRVNEQFF
>NA|NA|14|TRBJ1-1|TRBV19
TGTGCCAGTAGTATTTTCCGGGGGTCCACTGAAGCTTTCTTT
CASSIFRGSTEAFF